This is a list of T cell receptor beta chains from one sample in a study of identical twins. One entry per CDR3 protein, called by TCRdb with MiXCR from the 5' RACE reads. The sample lists approximately 690,000 distinct CDR3 sequences, 6.1% seen once, with approximately 1.6% in the top ten. Sequenced input: naive T cells sorted from blood. The receptor source for this set is a man younger than 35 in good health. Both conserved end residues are part of each CDR3. The order of the fields is J gene, D gene, V gene, clone size, CDR3 protein, CDR3 DNA. The D gene is left open where the match is weak. The listing skips clone size in some rows; elsewhere it reads once, few, many or a size class.

TRBJ2-6,.,TRBV18,.,CASSPRPRNSGANVLTF,TGTGCCAGCTCACCCCGTCCCAGAAACTCTGGGGCCAACGTCCTGACTTTC
TRBJ2-5,TRBD1,TRBV27,few,CASGLDRASETQYF,TGTGCCAGCGGGCTGGACAGGGCATCTGAGACCCAGTACTTC
TRBJ1-6,.,TRBV20-1,many,CSARDPGVSSYNSPLHF,TGCAGTGCTAGAGATCCCGGGGTTAGCTCCTATAATTCACCCCTCCACTTT
TRBJ2-1,TRBD2,TRBV5-1,many,CASSPTKREDNHNEQFF,TGCGCCAGCAGCCCGACTAAGCGGGAGGACAATCACAATGAGCAGTTCTTC
TRBJ2-1,.,TRBV20-1,.,CSASAGTRGVNEQFF,TGCAGTGCTAGCGCCGGGACAAGGGGGGTCAATGAGCAGTTCTTC
TRBJ2-2,TRBD2,TRBV3-1,few,CASSQVLAGDGGELFF,TGTGCCAGCAGCCAAGTTCTAGCGGGAGACGGCGGGGAGCTGTTTTTT
TRBJ1-5,.,TRBV6-2/TRBV6-3,many,CASRTDGFNQPQHF,TGTGCCAGCAGAACGGACGGATTCAATCAGCCCCAGCATTTT
TRBJ2-1,.,TRBV7-8,few,CASSLAWTNFNEQFF,TGTGCCAGCAGCTTAGCGTGGACAAACTTTAATGAGCAGTTCTTC
TRBJ2-1,.,TRBV7-9,many,CASEGPNNEQFF,TGTGCCAGCGAGGGCCCAAACAATGAGCAGTTCTTC
TRBJ1-1,.,TRBV7-9,few,CASSLSGQSEAFF,TGTGCCAGCAGCTTAAGTGGGCAGAGCGAAGCTTTCTTT
TRBJ1-4,.,TRBV20-1,once,CSARPTHNEKLFF,TGCAGTGCTAGGCCGACTCATAATGAAAAACTGTTTTTT
TRBJ2-5,.,TRBV29-1,many,CSVSKRRSLQDPQYF,TGCAGCGTTTCCAAGAGAAGGTCCCTCCAAGATCCCCAGTACTTC
TRBJ2-5,.,TRBV20-1,.,CSALRNTVGETQYF,TGCAGTGCCCTCCGAAATACAGTTGGAGAGACCCAGTACTTC
TRBJ1-2,.,TRBV29-1,.,CSVGGGLGYGYTF,TGCAGCGTTGGGGGGGGGCTCGGCTATGGCTACACCTTC
TRBJ1-3,.,TRBV4-1,.,CASSQDRTVAGNTIYF,TGCGCCAGCAGCCAAGATCGGACGGTTGCTGGAAACACCATATATTTT
TRBJ2-3,.,TRBV30,many,CAWSVLDTQYF,TGTGCCTGGTCGGTGCTGGATACGCAGTATTTT
TRBJ2-1,TRBD2,TRBV3-1,.,CASSQDGASGSTEQFF,TGTGCCAGCAGCCAAGATGGGGCTAGCGGGAGCACTGAGCAGTTCTTC
TRBJ2-1,.,TRBV7-9,.,CASSFQREVSNEQFF,TGTGCCAGCAGCTTTCAGAGGGAAGTGAGCAATGAGCAGTTCTTC
TRBJ2-1,TRBD2,TRBV10-3,.,CAISSGTSGGSSYNEQFF,TGTGCCATCAGTTCGGGGACTAGCGGAGGAAGCTCCTACAATGAGCAGTTCTTC
TRBJ2-3,TRBD1,TRBV7-9,few,CASSQTGGNTDTQYF,TGTGCCAGCAGCCAGACAGGGGGCAACACAGATACGCAGTATTTT
TRBJ2-1,TRBD2,TRBV12-3/TRBV12-4,many,CASSGTSGGNEQFF,TGTGCCAGCAGCGGGACTAGCGGCGGCAATGAGCAGTTCTTC
TRBJ2-7,TRBD2,TRBV7-8,many,CASTRLAGVYEQYF,TGTGCCAGCACCCGACTAGCGGGAGTCTACGAGCAGTACTTC
TRBJ1-2,.,TRBV6-2/TRBV6-3,many,CASSPQDGNYGYTF,TGTGCCAGCAGCCCGCAGGACGGTAACTATGGCTACACCTTC
TRBJ2-3,.,TRBV3-1,.,CASTREASDTQYF,TGTGCCAGCACTCGAGAAGCCTCAGATACGCAGTATTTT
TRBJ2-2,TRBD2,TRBV9,many,CASSVRLASTGELFF,TGTGCCAGCAGCGTACGACTAGCGAGCACCGGGGAGCTGTTTTTT
TRBJ2-3,TRBD1,TRBV7-2,.,CASGRDSRTDTQYF,TGTGCCAGCGGCCGGGACAGCCGCACAGATACGCAGTATTTT
TRBJ1-2,.,TRBV20-1,many,CSARERGDGYTF,TGCAGTGCTAGAGAACGAGGCGATGGCTACACCTTC
TRBJ2-7,TRBD2,TRBV20-1,many,CSARGTSGNYEQYF,TGCAGTGCTAGAGGGACTAGCGGGAACTACGAGCAGTACTTC
TRBJ2-5,.,TRBV28,many,CASSTQETQYF,TGTGCCAGCAGCACCCAAGAGACCCAGTACTTC
TRBJ2-1,TRBD2,TRBV7-2,many,CASSFVGLAGDDEQFF,TGTGCCAGCAGCTTCGTCGGACTAGCGGGAGATGATGAGCAGTTCTTC
TRBJ2-1,.,TRBV20-1,many,CSARDQGSNEQFF,TGCAGTGCTAGAGATCAAGGGAGCAATGAGCAGTTCTTC
TRBJ2-1,.,TRBV20-1,many,CSAQLGTLNNEQFF,TGCAGTGCCCAGCTGGGGACCTTGAACAATGAGCAGTTCTTC
TRBJ2-1,TRBD1,TRBV7-2,.,CASSSSTGGVHNEQFF,TGTGCCAGCAGCTCCTCTACAGGGGGCGTCCACAATGAGCAGTTCTTC
TRBJ2-2,TRBD1,TRBV12-3/TRBV12-4,many,CASSFNRGNTGELFF,TGTGCCAGCAGTTTCAACAGGGGTAACACCGGGGAGCTGTTTTTT
TRBJ2-2,TRBD1,TRBV14,.,CASSVPGQGRTGELFF,TGTGCCAGCAGTGTACCGGGACAGGGTAGGACCGGGGAGCTGTTTTTT
TRBJ2-5,.,TRBV7-2,many,CASSITRTQETQYF,TGTGCCAGCAGCATTACTAGAACCCAAGAGACCCAGTACTTC
TRBJ1-1,TRBD1,TRBV5-1,many,CASSLGSTGSAEAFF,TGCGCCAGCAGCTTGGGCTCGACAGGGAGCGCTGAAGCTTTCTTT
TRBJ2-7,TRBD1,TRBV12-3/TRBV12-4,many,CASSAGTAYEQYF,TGTGCCAGCAGCGCAGGGACAGCCTACGAGCAGTACTTC
TRBJ1-6,.,TRBV20-1,few,CSARDLRGRSPLHF,TGCAGTGCTAGAGATCTTCGAGGTCGTTCACCCCTCCACTTT
TRBJ1-3,.,TRBV11-3,few,CASSLEVKTRNTIYF,TGTGCCAGCAGCTTAGAGGTCAAAACCCGGAACACCATATATTTT
TRBJ1-1,.,TRBV9,many,CASSSLASRGSLHEAFF,TGTGCCAGCAGCTCCCTTGCATCGAGGGGCAGTCTTCATGAAGCTTTCTTT
TRBJ2-1,TRBD2,TRBV27,.,CASKAGVNEQFF,TGTGCCAGCAAAGCGGGAGTGAATGAGCAGTTCTTC
TRBJ2-7,.,TRBV25-1,few,CASSDLQFYEQYF,TGTGCCAGCAGTGACCTCCAATTCTACGAGCAGTACTTC
TRBJ1-5,TRBD1,TRBV20-1,many,CSARVDRSNQPQHF,TGCAGTGCTAGAGTGGACAGGAGCAATCAGCCCCAGCATTTT
TRBJ2-1,.,TRBV15,few,CATSRDKVEQFF,TGTGCCACCAGCAGAGATAAAGTCGAGCAGTTCTTC